This is a list of T cell receptor beta chains from one sample in a study of human T cells and chemical hapten exposure. TCRdb recomputed calls from the 5' RACE reads with MiXCR, one row per CDR3 protein. The data contain about 140,000 distinct CDR3 sequences, 3.5% to 5% of them singletons. All receptors come from a female donor in good health. CDR3s include the opening cysteine and the closing phenylalanine or tryptophan. The D gene is left open where the match is weak. Clone size is not always given. Where it is, it says once, few, many or a class for expanded clones.

>many|.|TRBJ1-3|17|TRBV9
CASSVASAGRSGNTIYF
TGTGCCAGCAGCGTAGCTTCCGCCGGACGCTCTGGAAACACCATATATTTT
>many|.|TRBJ1-5|16|TRBV14
CASSRERVASNQPQHF
TGTGCCAGCAGCCGTGAGCGGGTGGCTAGCAATCAGCCCCAGCATTTT
>many|.|TRBJ1-4|13|TRBV20-1
CLVQGATNEKLFF
TGCCTGGTACAGGGTGCAACTAATGAAAAACTGTTTTTT
>many|.|TRBJ2-5|15|TRBV5-1
CASSFRDAGGSTQYF
TGCGCCAGCAGCTTCCGGGACGCCGGGGGATCGACCCAGTACTTC
>many|.|TRBJ1-3|15|TRBV20-1
CSAREFEGNVNTIYF
TGCAGTGCTAGAGAGTTTGAGGGAAACGTAAACACCATATATTTT
>many|.|TRBJ2-7|11|TRBV7-8
CASSRQSEQYF
TGTGCCAGCAGCCGACAGAGCGAGCAGTACTTC
>many|.|TRBJ1-2|15|TRBV5-5
CASSSMAGRDYGYTF
TGTGCCAGCAGCTCGATGGCCGGCAGGGACTATGGCTACACCTTC
>many|.|TRBJ2-7|15|TRBV19
CASSIGKRTSYEQYF
TGTGCCAGTAGTATAGGTAAGAGGACCTCCTACGAGCAGTACTTC
>many|.|TRBJ2-3|17|TRBV14
CASSQDDYTVRTDTQYF
TGTGCCAGCAGCCAAGATGACTACACGGTCCGTACAGATACGCAGTATTTT
>many|.|TRBJ2-3|14|TRBV6-6
CASSYVQAADTQYF
TGTGCCAGCAGTTACGTCCAGGCGGCAGATACGCAGTATTTT
>many|.|TRBJ2-5|14|TRBV5-4
CASSLALAIETQYF
TGTGCCAGCAGCTTGGCCCTAGCTATAGAGACCCAGTACTTC
>many|TRBD1|TRBJ1-5|15|TRBV5-1
CASSLGTGGGQPQHF
TGCGCCAGCAGCTTGGGGACAGGGGGCGGGCAGCCCCAGCATTTT
>many|.|TRBJ1-4|15|TRBV12-3/TRBV12-4
CASRLRAATNEKLFF
TGTGCCAGCAGACTCAGGGCTGCAACTAATGAAAAACTGTTTTTT
>many|.|TRBJ1-1|14|TRBV9
CASRKSQGNTEAFF
TGTGCCAGCCGAAAATCCCAGGGAAACACTGAAGCTTTCTTT
>many|.|TRBJ1-2|15|TRBV7-9
CASSFKDTDNYGYTF
TGTGCCAGCAGCTTCAAGGACACGGACAACTATGGCTACACCTTC
>.|TRBD1|TRBJ1-4|23|TRBV3-1
CASSQWQGQGAKTHLATNEKLFF
TGTGCCAGCAGCCAATGGCAGGGACAGGGGGCGAAAACTCACCTTGCAACTAATGAAAAACTGTTTTTT
>many|.|TRBJ2-5|16|TRBV5-4
CASSLFKGLPQETQYF
TGTGCCAGCAGCTTGTTTAAGGGGCTCCCCCAAGAGACCCAGTACTTC
>many|.|TRBJ2-7|11|TRBV11-2
CASSSVYEQYF
TGTGCCAGCAGCTCTGTCTACGAGCAGTACTTC
>few|.|TRBJ2-7|15|TRBV7-2
CASSLVRRKPYEQYF
TGTGCCAGCAGCTTAGTACGGAGAAAGCCCTACGAGCAGTACTTC
>many|TRBD2|TRBJ2-3|17|TRBV2
CASRKGLAGAGTDTQYF
TGTGCCAGCAGAAAGGGACTAGCGGGGGCAGGGACAGATACGCAGTATTTT
>once|.|TRBJ1-5|14|TRBV12-3/TRBV12-4
CASTPGPRTQPQHF
TGTGCCAGCACCCCCGGGCCCAGAACCCAGCCTCAGCATTTT
>.|.|TRBJ1-5|12|TRBV6-1
CAITGFNQPQHF
TGTGCCATCACGGGCTTTAATCAGCCCCAGCATTTT
>many|TRBD1|TRBJ2-7|16|TRBV6-5
CASSKHPGQGRYEQYF
TGTGCCAGCAGTAAACATCCGGGACAGGGGCGCTACGAGCAGTACTTC
>many|.|TRBJ2-1|13|TRBV7-9
CASSLSSGNEQFF
TGTGCCAGCAGCCTATCCTCGGGGAATGAGCAGTTCTTC
>many|.|TRBJ2-1|17|TRBV6-2/TRBV6-3
CASSPPTPRVRGNEQFF
TGTGCCAGCAGCCCACCGACACCGCGTGTGAGGGGCAATGAGCAGTTCTTC
>many|.|TRBJ2-7|15|TRBV28
CASSLDPADRYEQYF
TGTGCCAGCAGTTTAGACCCGGCGGACCGCTACGAGCAGTACTTC
>many|.|TRBJ2-4|15|TRBV6-2/TRBV6-3
CASSNYAARQNIQYF
TGTGCCAGCAGTAACTACGCCGCCCGACAAAACATTCAGTACTTC
>many|.|TRBJ1-6|17|TRBV7-2
CASSLADWTVGDSPLHF
TGTGCCAGCAGCTTAGCCGACTGGACTGTAGGGGATTCACCCCTCCACTTT
>many|.|TRBJ1-6|14|TRBV27
CASRGNRDTSPLHF
TGTGCCAGCAGGGGGAACAGGGATACTTCACCCCTCCACTTT
>few|.|TRBJ1-1|14|TRBV20-1
CSARQATGKTEAFF
TGCAGTGCTAGACAAGCTACAGGGAAAACTGAAGCTTTCTTT
>few|TRBD1|TRBJ2-5|18|TRBV6-2/TRBV6-3
CASSRLGQGGRSGETQYF
TGTGCCAGCAGTCGATTGGGACAGGGCGGTAGATCGGGGGAGACCCAGTACTTC
>many|.|TRBJ2-1|14|TRBV9
CASSVAGVLDEQFF
TGTGCCAGCAGCGTAGCGGGGGTACTCGATGAGCAGTTCTTC
>many|TRBD2|TRBJ2-3|14|TRBV6-6
CASTWTSGTDTQYF
TGTGCCAGCACTTGGACTAGCGGGACAGATACGCAGTATTTT
>.|.|TRBJ2-1|15|TRBV3-1
CASSSAIGRLNEQFF
TGTGCCAGCAGTTCGGCGATAGGTCGTCTTAATGAGCAGTTCTTC
>many|.|TRBJ2-3|17|TRBV20-1
CSAIGESDYRFTDTQYF
TGCAGTGCTATTGGGGAATCGGACTATCGGTTCACAGATACGCAGTATTTT
>.|TRBD1|TRBJ1-2|14|TRBV27
CASSSGTGSKGYTF
TGTGCCAGCAGTTCCGGGACAGGTTCGAAAGGCTACACCTTC
>.|.|TRBJ2-2|15|TRBV7-3
CASSPLVGITEELFF
TGTGCCAGCAGCCCCTTGGTGGGGATCACCGAGGAGCTGTTTTTT
>.|.|TRBJ2-5|14|TRBV2
CASKWEGAEETQYF
TGTGCCAGCAAGTGGGAAGGGGCTGAAGAGACCCAGTACTTC
>many|TRBD2|TRBJ2-5|14|TRBV28
CASSLAGGTETQYF
TGTGCCAGCAGTTTAGCGGGGGGGACAGAGACCCAGTACTTC
>many|TRBD1|TRBJ1-5|15|TRBV12-3/TRBV12-4
CASSLRTQGQTPQHF
TGTGCCAGCAGCCTAAGAACGCAGGGACAGACGCCCCAGCATTTT
>.|TRBD2|TRBJ2-7|14|TRBV4-2
CASSLAGGWSEQYF
TGTGCCAGCAGTCTAGCGGGGGGATGGAGCGAGCAGTACTTC
>.|.|TRBJ1-2|14|TRBV5-4
CASSLGDGYYGYTF
TGTGCCAGCAGCTTGGGCGACGGGTACTATGGCTACACCTTC
>few|.|TRBJ1-2|16|TRBV4-3
CASSQAKQPANYGYTF
TGCGCCAGCAGCCAAGCGAAACAGCCAGCTAACTATGGCTACACCTTC
>many|.|TRBJ1-2|16|TRBV4-1
CASSQDGRGGFYGYTF
TGCGCCAGCAGCCAAGATGGTAGGGGCGGCTTCTACGGCTACACCTTC
>many|.|TRBJ2-7|12|TRBV20-1
CSALPQGYEQYF
TGCAGTGCCCTCCCCCAGGGCTACGAGCAGTACTTC
>many|.|TRBJ1-1|13|TRBV7-9
CASSLVTLGGAFF
TGTGCCAGCAGCTTGGTTACGTTGGGGGGAGCTTTCTTT
>many|.|TRBJ1-1|13|TRBV7-9
CASSLQADTEAFF
TGTGCCAGCAGCCTACAGGCGGACACTGAAGCTTTCTTT
>many|.|TRBJ2-1|14|TRBV5-1
CASRRQGGSNEQFF
TGCGCCAGCAGACGACAGGGAGGGAGCAATGAGCAGTTCTTC
>many|.|TRBJ2-7|13|TRBV28
CASKGLHLHEQYF
TGTGCCAGCAAGGGACTTCACCTACACGAGCAGTACTTC
>many|TRBD2|TRBJ2-3|14|TRBV3-1
CASSQDIRASGLSF
TGTGCCAGCAGCCAAGATATACGGGCTAGCGGGCTCTCGTTT
>many|.|TRBJ1-6|15|TRBV20-1
CSARPLGNYNSPLHF
TGCAGTGCTAGACCCCTGGGCAACTATAATTCACCCCTCCACTTT
>many|TRBD2|TRBJ2-7|15|TRBV27
CASSRRNGGSYEQYF
TGTGCCAGCAGTCGTAGGAACGGGGGGTCCTACGAGCAGTACTTC
>few|TRBD2|TRBJ2-4|13|TRBV27
CASSAFGGDIQYF
TGTGCCAGCAGTGCCTTCGGGGGGGACATTCAGTACTTC
>many|.|TRBJ1-3|16|TRBV7-9
CASSLGRSYGGNTIYF
TGTGCCAGCAGCTTAGGTCGCTCCTACGGTGGAAACACCATATATTTT
>many|.|TRBJ1-3|12|TRBV2
CASSATGNTIYF
TGTGCCAGCAGTGCCACCGGAAACACCATATATTTT